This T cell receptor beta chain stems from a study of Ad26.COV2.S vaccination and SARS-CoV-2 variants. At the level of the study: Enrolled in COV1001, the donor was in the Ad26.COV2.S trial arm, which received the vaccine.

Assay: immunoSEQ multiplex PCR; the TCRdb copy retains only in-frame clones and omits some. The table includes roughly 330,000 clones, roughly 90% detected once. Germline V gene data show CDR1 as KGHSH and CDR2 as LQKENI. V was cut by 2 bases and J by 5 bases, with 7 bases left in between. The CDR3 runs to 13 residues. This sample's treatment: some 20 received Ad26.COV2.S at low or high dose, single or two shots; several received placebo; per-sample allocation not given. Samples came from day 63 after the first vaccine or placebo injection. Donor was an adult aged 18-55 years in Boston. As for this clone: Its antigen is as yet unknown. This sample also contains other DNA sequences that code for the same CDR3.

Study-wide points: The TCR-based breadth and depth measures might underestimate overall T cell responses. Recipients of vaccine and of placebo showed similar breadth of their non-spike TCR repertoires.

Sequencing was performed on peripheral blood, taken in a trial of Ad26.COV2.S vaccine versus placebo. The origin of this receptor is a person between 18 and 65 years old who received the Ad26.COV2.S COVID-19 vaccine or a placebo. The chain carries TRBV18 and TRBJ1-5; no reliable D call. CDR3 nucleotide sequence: TGTGCCAGCTCACCAGCCGGGGATCAGCCCCAGCATTTT. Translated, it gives CASSPAGDQPQHF.